The 32 T cell receptor beta chains given below trace back to one sample, sequenced in a study of cytomegalovirus exposure and HLA in healthy donors. Primers included in the PCR were 60 Vbeta and 13 Jbeta primers. Profiled with immunoSEQ multiplex PCR; TCRdb holds only in-frame clones, not every one. The repertoire includes 200,000 to 250,000 clones, 76% of them detected once, and 0.63% sits in the top ten. Sequenced sample: PBMCs. All receptors derive from a man between 18 and 35 years old in good health and CMV-seronegative.

The CDR3 reads CASRARQNTGELFF. CDR3 nucleotide sequence: TGTGCCAGCAGAGCCCGACAGAACACCGGGGAGCTGTTTTTT. The chain has TRBV2 and TRBJ2-2; D not certain. This CDR3 region has 14 residues. Looked up from germline, CDR1 is SNHLY and CDR2 is FYNNEI. Between the trimmed V and J ends, which lost 6 bases and 1 base, there was a span of 9 bases.

The J gene is TRBJ1-1, the V gene TRBV7-3, with D unresolved. Germline loops: CDR1 SGHTA, CDR2 FQGTGA. The CDR3 runs 15 residues. Trimming shortened V by 5 bases and J by 0 bases, and 13 bases separated the two germline ends. The CDR3 DNA follows: TGTGCCAGCAGCCATATGGCAGGCGTGAACACTGAAGCTTTCTTT. Residues: CASSHMAGVNTEAFF.

The chain couples TRBV18 to TRBJ1-2; no firm D call. This CDR3 has 15 residues. V was clipped by 0 bases and J by 1 base, with 9 bases between them. Germline CDR1 is KGHSH and CDR2 is LQKENI. CDR3 DNA: TGTGCCAGCTCACCACCTTCAGGTTTTAACTATGGCTACACCTTC. Translating gives CASSPPSGFNYGYTF.

V usage is TRBV18 and J usage is TRBJ2-6; 7 nucleotides agree with TRBD1. CDR3 length: 15 amino acids. Per germline, CDR1 KGHSH and CDR2 LQKENI. The J segment lost 1 base and the V segment lost 3 bases, leaving 0 bases of the junction unmatched. CDR3 sequence reads: CASSPDRSGANVLTF. The CDR3 region has the DNA TGTGCCAGCTCACCGGACAGGTCTGGGGCCAACGTCCTGACTTTC.

The rearrangement links TRBV2 to TRBJ1-1, with D perhaps TRBD1 (6 bases). The germline gives CDR1 SNHLY, CDR2 FYNNEI. V lost 0 bases, J lost 10 bases, and 27 bases lay in between. The CDR3 spans 18 residues. The CDR3 DNA reads TGTGCCAGCAGTGAAGCGCTTATGGTGGGTACAGGGCTTCCTCGAGCTTTCTTT. Translation gives CASSEALMVGTGLPRAFF.

This clone has a single count. The rearrangement links TRBV27 to TRBJ1-1, with D perhaps TRBD1 (5 bases). The CDR3 runs to 15 residues. Trimming shortened V by 0 bases and J by 8 bases, and 16 bases separated the two germline ends. The germline V gene has CDR1 MNHEY and CDR2 SMNVEV (reference sequence). The CDR3 DNA is TGTGCCAGCAGTTTATCAGGCGCGGGGGGTTCCGAAGCTTTCTTT. The encoded protein is CASSLSGAGGSEAFF.

The V gene is TRBV13, the J gene TRBJ2-7; TRBD1 agrees at 8 bases. The CDR3 runs to 14 residues. Germline trimming cut 4 bases from V and 6 bases from J; bases unmatched to any gene: 8. Germline lookup yields CDR1 PRHDT and CDR2 FYEKMQ (reference sequence). The CDR3 here is CASSSPGQVSEQYF. In nucleotides, the CDR3 is TGTGCCAGCAGCTCCCCGGGACAGGTCTCCGAGCAGTACTTC.

The rearrangement uses TRBV27 and TRBJ2-7, with TRBD1 matching over 9 bases. Germline-derived CDR1 and CDR2 are MNHEY and SMNVEV (reference sequence). The CDR3 contains 13 residues. Losses at the gene ends were 7 bases for V and 5 bases for J; bases not matched to a gene: 6. For the CDR3, the DNA is TGTGCCAGCAACCCGGGACAGGGTAACGAGCAGTACTTC. Amino acids: CASNPGQGNEQYF.

The rearrangement links TRBV2 to TRBJ1-5; 9 nucleotides match TRBD1. V lost 4 bases to trimming and J lost 5 bases; unmatched junction nucleotides: 6. Germline CDR1 and CDR2: SNHLY and FYNNEI. The CDR3 runs to 15 residues. The CDR3 sequence: CASSVQGANDQPQHF. In nucleotides, the CDR3 is TGTGCCAGCAGTGTACAGGGGGCGAACGATCAGCCCCAGCATTTT.

V gene TRBV19 combines with J gene TRBJ1-4; D is unclear. The V and J ends lost 2 bases and 4 bases respectively, with 14 bases between them. The CDR3 consists of 16 residues. Germline assignment: CDR1 LNHDA and CDR2 SQIVND (reference sequence). In DNA, the CDR3 is TGTGCCAGTAGTATACCCCAGGCCGCGGGTAATGAAAAACTGTTTTTT. Its protein is CASSIPQAAGNEKLFF. Variable domain in full (rest from reference TRBV19 and TRBJ1-4): DGGITQSPKYLFRKEGQNVTLSCEQNLNHDAMYWYRQDPGQGLRLIYYSQIVNDFQKGDIAEGYSVSREKKESFPLTVTSAQKNPTAFYLCASSIPQAAGNEKLFFGSGTQLSVL.

This clone was recorded a few times. The chain carries TRBV2 and TRBJ2-7; 7 positions match TRBD2. The CDR3 covers 16 residues. Trimming cost V 5 bases and J 2 bases; bases outside gene matches: 12. The germline V gene encodes CDR1 SNHLY and CDR2 FYNNEI. As DNA, the CDR3 is TGTGCCAGCAGTTTGTCGTGGGAGGGGAGGGCCTACGAGCAGTACTTC. Its translation is CASSLSWEGRAYEQYF.

The chain is built from TRBV28 and TRBJ2-1; D not certain. Germline V gene sequence: CDR1 MDHEN, CDR2 SYDVKM. The CDR3 is 11 amino acids. Trimming pared 2 bases from V and 8 bases from J, leaving 4 bases between. The CDR3, as DNA: TGTGCCAGCAGTTTACAGTATGAGCAGTTCTTC. Translating gives CASSLQYEQFF.

The chain joins TRBV2 to TRBJ1-4; D is unresolved. Germline V gives CDR1 SNHLY, CDR2 FYNNEI. V shed 6 bases and J shed 5 bases, with 13 bases lying between them. The CDR3 length is 14 residues. The DNA of the CDR3 is TGTGCCAGCAGAGACTCACACGGGAATGAAAAACTGTTTTTT. Amino acid sequence: CASRDSHGNEKLFF.

The count of this clone is one. The V gene is TRBV6-5, the J gene TRBJ2-7; 9 bases fit TRBD1. The germline V gene has CDR1 MNHEY and CDR2 SVGAGI. V shed 8 bases and J 6 bases; nucleotides not matched to a gene: 14. The CDR3 extends over 15 amino acids. The CDR3 coding sequence is TGTGCCAGCGGGACAGGGTCCCACCAACCGAGCGAGCAGTACTTC. It yields the protein CASGTGSHQPSEQYF.

V gene TRBV9 combines with J gene TRBJ2-3; 8 nucleotides line up with TRBD2. The CDR3 length is 17 residues. The V and J ends lost 2 bases and 4 bases, in that order; junction bases with no gene match: 12. Looked up from germline, CDR1 is SGDLS and CDR2 is YYNGEE. This CDR3 is CASSVSPPGGSADTQYF. CDR3 nucleotide sequence: TGTGCCAGCAGCGTCAGTCCCCCGGGAGGGTCGGCAGATACGCAGTATTTT.

The CDR3 spells CASSEWREVVEQYF. Written as DNA, the CDR3 is TGTGCCAGCAGTGAGTGGCGGGAGGTTGTCGAGCAGTACTTC. This sequence joins TRBV2 and TRBJ2-7, with TRBD2 identical over 8 bases. The V gene's germline CDR1 is SNHLY and CDR2 FYNNEI. The CDR3 loop spans 14 amino acids. V was pared by 3 bases and J by 6 bases, with 7 bases of the junction left unmatched.

Note on this clone: An end of the junction differs from the germline gene, which may be a read error. Other nucleotide sequences from this sample produce the same CDR3. The chain recombines TRBV5-1 with TRBJ2-1; 9 bases agree with TRBD1. Germline values: CDR1 SGHRS, CDR2 YFSETQ. The CDR3 covers 16 residues. The CDR3 region is CASSLVVTGGYNEQFF. CDR3 DNA: TGCGCCAGCAGCTTGGTTGTAACAGGGGGCTACAACGAGCAGTTCTTC. The variable domain in full, completed from reference TRBV5-1 and TRBJ2-1, reads KAGVTQTPRYLIKTRGQQVTLSCSPISGHRSVSWYQQTPGQGLQFLFEYFSETQRNKGNFPGRFSGRQFSNSRSEMNVSTLELGDSALYLCASSLVVTGGYNEQFFGPGTRLTVL.

The J gene is TRBJ1-1, the V gene TRBV30; D remains unclear. From germline, CDR1 is GTSNPN and CDR2 SVGIG (reference sequence). This CDR3 has 12 amino acids. V gave up 5 bases and J gave up 0 bases, with 7 bases separating them. CDR3 region: CAWVELNTEAFF. The CDR3 coding sequence is TGTGCCTGGGTAGAATTGAACACTGAAGCTTTCTTT.

The rearrangement uses TRBV7-9 and TRBJ1-2, with D possibly being TRBD1 (6 bases). This CDR3 spans 15 amino acids. Germline V lookup: CDR1 SEHNR, CDR2 FQNEAQ (reference sequence). The germline V and J ends were trimmed by 6 bases and 3 bases, with 17 bases remaining between them. The CDR3 is CASRTNRAAHYGYTF. CDR3 sequence (DNA): TGTGCCAGCAGAACAAACAGGGCAGCACACTATGGCTACACCTTC.

The V and J genes are TRBV18 and TRBJ2-1, with 8 bases lining up with TRBD1. V gave up 4 bases and J gave up 0 bases; unmatched junction bases: 2. Germline CDR1 and CDR2: KGHSH and LQKENI. The CDR3 loop spans 15 amino acids. The chain's CDR3 is CASSLDRGSYNEQFF. The CDR3 nucleotides read TGTGCCAGCTCACTCGACAGGGGCTCCTACAATGAGCAGTTCTTC.

The chain joins TRBV7-3 to TRBJ1-1; tentatively, D is TRBD1 (5 bases). Looked up from germline, CDR1 is SGHTA and CDR2 is FQGTGA. Trimming removed 2 bases from V and 0 bases from J, with 13 bases in between. The CDR3 runs to 16 residues. CDR3 sequence reads: CASSLAPETVNTEAFF. DNA of the CDR3: TGTGCCAGCAGCTTAGCCCCGGAGACAGTGAACACTGAAGCTTTCTTT. Filled out from reference TRBV7-3 and TRBJ1-1, the complete variable domain reads GAGVSQTPSNKVTEKGKYVELRCDPISGHTALYWYRQSLGQGPEFLIYFQGTGAADDSGLPNDRFFAVRPEGSVSTLKIQRTERGDSAVYLCASSLAPETVNTEAFFGQGTRLTVV.

V gene TRBV7-8 combines with J gene TRBJ2-5; 8 positions match TRBD1. The CDR3 consists of 15 residues. The J segment lost 5 bases and the V segment lost 4 bases, leaving 9 bases of the junction unmatched. Germline V gene sequence: CDR1 SGHVS, CDR2 FQNEAQ. The CDR3 DNA follows: TGTGCCAGCAGCTCTAGTCAGGGGGCATGGGAGACCCAGTACTTC. Translating it yields CASSSSQGAWETQYF.

This chain links TRBV2 with TRBJ1-1; no firm D call. This CDR3 is 10 amino acids long. The germline CDR1 and CDR2 sequences are SNHLY and FYNNEI. CDR3 loop: CVKVVGRAFF. Written as DNA, the CDR3 is TGTGTCAAAGTGGTGGGGAGAGCTTTCTTT.

The chain is built from TRBV6-1 and TRBJ2-7, with D uncertain. Germline V lookup: CDR1 MNHNS, CDR2 SASEGT. V was clipped by 5 bases and J by 3 bases, with 5 bases between them. The CDR3 totals 11 residues. The CDR3 DNA sequence: TGTGCCAGCAGTTTCCACTACGAGCAGTACTTC. Protein product: CASSFHYEQYF.

The V call is TRBV5-8, the J call TRBJ1-2; TRBD1 aligns across 7 bases. The length of the CDR3 is 15 residues. V shed 2 bases and J 0 bases; nucleotides not matched to a gene: 4. From germline, CDR1 is SGHTS and CDR2 YDEGEE. CDR3 amino acids: CASSFAGTANYGYTF. CDR3 nucleotide sequence: TGTGCCAGCAGCTTCGCCGGGACAGCTAACTATGGCTACACCTTC.

The chain joins TRBV5-4 to TRBJ2-7; 12 bases are shared with TRBD2. CDR1 and CDR2 (germline): SGHNT, YYREEE (reference sequence). J was trimmed by 4 bases and V by 5 bases; bases with no gene match: 7. The CDR3 covers 15 residues. The CDR3, as DNA: TGTGCCAGCAGTTCCCTAGCGGGAGGGCGGTACGAGCAGTACTTC. This gives the protein CASSSLAGGRYEQYF.

V usage is TRBV5-1 and J usage is TRBJ2-5, with a possible D match to TRBD1 (6 bases). This CDR3 comprises 15 residues. Looked up from germline, CDR1 is SGHRS and CDR2 is YFSETQ. The V end was cut by 0 bases, the J end by 2 bases, with 11 bases between. The CDR3 region has the DNA TGCGCCAGCAGCTTGGGGGGGACACAGCAAGAGACCCAGTACTTC. It translates to CASSLGGTQQETQYF.

The CDR3 reads CASSQDQGSGYTF. CDR3 in DNA: TGTGCCAGCAGCCAAGATCAGGGTAGCGGCTACACCTTC. This chain links TRBV14 with TRBJ1-2; a weak D match, TRBD1 (5 bases). CDR1 and CDR2 (germline): SGHDN, FVKESK. The CDR3 loop spans 13 amino acids. The V and J ends lost 0 bases and 8 bases respectively, with 10 bases between them. The whole variable domain, filled in from reference TRBV14 and TRBJ1-2, reads EAGVTQFPSHSVIEKGQTVTLRCDPISGHDNLYWYRRVMGKEIKFLLHFVKESKQDESGMPNNRFLAERTGGTYSTLKVQPAELEDSGVYFCASSQDQGSGYTFGSGTRLTVV.

The chain combines TRBV5-1 with TRBJ2-3; the match to TRBD2 covers 16 bases. V gave up 3 bases and J gave up 5 bases; unmatched junction bases: 3. The CDR3 extends over 16 amino acids. Looked up from germline, CDR1 is SGHRS and CDR2 is YFSETQ. The CDR3 bases are TGCGCCAGCAGCTCGGGACTAGCGGGAGGGGTAGATACGCAGTATTTT. This encodes CASSSGLAGGVDTQYF.

The chain joins TRBV28 to TRBJ2-3; a possible D gene is TRBD2 (6 bases). Germline values: CDR1 MDHEN, CDR2 SYDVKM. With 2 bases removed from V and 4 bases from J, the gap between germline ends came to 10 bases. The CDR3 sequence is 14 residues long. The CDR3 here is CASSLGGSADTQYF. CDR3 nucleotide sequence: TGTGCCAGCAGTTTAGGGGGGAGCGCAGATACGCAGTATTTT. Together with reference TRBV28 and TRBJ2-3, the CDR3 gives the full variable domain: DVKVTQSSRYLVKRTGEKVFLECVQDMDHENMFWYRQDPGLGLRLIYFSYDVKMKEKGDIPEGYSVSREKKERFSLILESASTNQTSMYLCASSLGGSADTQYFGPGTRLTVL.

Only one count was recorded for this clone. This chain joins TRBV28 and TRBJ1-1; D gene unclear. CDR3 length: 15 residues. V was cut by 6 bases and J by 1 base, with 15 bases left in between. CDR1 is MDHEN and CDR2 is SYDVKM in the germline V gene. In nucleotides, the CDR3 is TGTGCCAGCAGCCTTTTGTCCTCCGGGAACACTGAAGCTTTCTTT. This gives the protein CASSLLSSGNTEAFF.

The chain has TRBV9 and TRBJ2-3; 8 nucleotides agree with TRBD2. J was trimmed by 4 bases and V by 4 bases; bases with no gene match: 5. The CDR3 sequence is 14 residues long. Germline CDR1 reads SGDLS; CDR2 reads YYNGEE. CDR3 in DNA: TGTGCCAGCAGCCCAACGACTAGCGCAGATACGCAGTATTTT. Translation: CASSPTTSADTQYF.